Listed below are T cell receptor beta chains from one sample, sequenced in a study of blood T cell repertoires in COVID-19. Profiled with immunoSEQ multiplex PCR; TCRdb holds only in-frame clones, not every one. Of around 300,000 clones listed, over 75% are singletons. The specimen sequenced was peripheral blood. The receptors here all came from a woman aged 70 to 79 with acute or convalescent COVID-19. Both conserved end residues are part of each CDR3. D genes are given only for firm matches. Not every row has a clone size; where given, it reads once, few, many or a size class.

d_call: .
clone_size: .
cdr3_length: 12
v_call: TRBV5-6
j_call: TRBJ2-7
cdr3_aa: CASSAHRYEQYF
cdr3_nt: TGTGCCAGCAGCGCCCACAGATACGAGCAGTACTTC

d_call: TRBD2
clone_size: few
cdr3_length: 15
v_call: TRBV5-1
j_call: TRBJ2-1
cdr3_aa: CASSPTGTSGYEQFF
cdr3_nt: TGCGCCAGCAGCCCAACCGGGACTAGCGGCTATGAGCAGTTCTTC

d_call: .
clone_size: few
cdr3_length: 15
v_call: TRBV4-1
j_call: TRBJ1-3
cdr3_aa: CASKIERGSGNTIYF
cdr3_nt: TGCGCCAGCAAAATAGAAAGGGGGTCTGGAAACACCATATATTTT

d_call: .
clone_size: .
cdr3_length: 13
v_call: TRBV18
j_call: TRBJ1-2
cdr3_aa: CASSPLPLEGYTF
cdr3_nt: TGTGCCAGCTCACCGCTGCCCCTCGAGGGCTACACCTTC

d_call: .
clone_size: .
cdr3_length: 12
v_call: TRBV2
j_call: TRBJ2-7
cdr3_aa: CASSSRPGEQYF
cdr3_nt: TGTGCCAGCAGTTCCCGACCGGGAGAGCAGTACTTC

d_call: .
clone_size: .
cdr3_length: 14
v_call: TRBV3-1/TRBV3-2
j_call: TRBJ1-4
cdr3_aa: CASSRRGGSEKLFF
cdr3_nt: TGTGCCAGCAGCCGCAGGGGAGGGAGTGAAAAACTGTTTTTT

d_call: .
clone_size: .
cdr3_length: 16
v_call: TRBV4-2
j_call: TRBJ2-3
cdr3_aa: CASSQITGGRTDTQYF
cdr3_nt: TGTGCCAGCAGCCAAATAACGGGGGGCCGCACAGATACGCAGTATTTT

d_call: .
clone_size: .
cdr3_length: 10
v_call: TRBV19
j_call: TRBJ2-1
cdr3_aa: CASSNGEQFF
cdr3_nt: TGTGCCAGTAGTAACGGTGAGCAGTTCTTC

d_call: TRBD2
clone_size: .
cdr3_length: 14
v_call: TRBV2
j_call: TRBJ2-5
cdr3_aa: CASLAGGHLETQYF
cdr3_nt: TGTGCCAGTCTAGCGGGGGGGCATCTCGAGACCCAGTACTTC

d_call: .
clone_size: .
cdr3_length: 16
v_call: TRBV6-1
j_call: TRBJ2-4
cdr3_aa: CASSEGARVAKNIQYF
cdr3_nt: TGTGCCAGCAGTGAAGGGGCCAGGGTTGCCAAAAACATTCAGTACTTC

d_call: .
clone_size: .
cdr3_length: 13
v_call: TRBV12-3/TRBV12-4
j_call: TRBJ1-4
cdr3_aa: CASSRRTNEKLFF
cdr3_nt: TGTGCCAGCAGTCGGAGAACTAATGAAAAACTGTTTTTT

d_call: .
clone_size: .
cdr3_length: 12
v_call: TRBV18
j_call: TRBJ1-1
cdr3_aa: CASSPTGLEAFF
cdr3_nt: TGTGCCAGCTCACCAACAGGGCTGGAAGCTTTCTTT

d_call: TRBD1
clone_size: .
cdr3_length: 14
v_call: TRBV30
j_call: TRBJ1-5
cdr3_aa: CAWSRTGGNQPQHF
cdr3_nt: TGTGCCTGGAGTCGGACAGGGGGAAATCAGCCCCAGCATTTT

d_call: .
clone_size: .
cdr3_length: 12
v_call: TRBV29-1
j_call: TRBJ1-1
cdr3_aa: CSVDRDGTEAFF
cdr3_nt: TGCAGCGTTGACAGGGATGGCACTGAAGCTTTCTTT

d_call: TRBD1
clone_size: once
cdr3_length: 15
v_call: TRBV14
j_call: TRBJ1-2
cdr3_aa: CASSHRTGPSGGYTF
cdr3_nt: TGTGCCAGCAGCCATAGGACAGGGCCATCGGGTGGCTACACCTTC

d_call: .
clone_size: .
cdr3_length: 15
v_call: TRBV29-1
j_call: TRBJ1-1
cdr3_aa: CSVDSSAGRNTEAFF
cdr3_nt: TGCAGCGTTGATTCTTCCGCCGGGAGGAACACTGAAGCTTTCTTT

d_call: TRBD1
clone_size: few
cdr3_length: 13
v_call: TRBV6-5
j_call: TRBJ1-4
cdr3_aa: CASTGTGKEKLFF
cdr3_nt: TGTGCCAGCACCGGGACAGGGAAGGAAAAACTGTTTTTT

d_call: TRBD1
clone_size: .
cdr3_length: 18
v_call: TRBV11-2
j_call: TRBJ1-1
cdr3_aa: CASSFTRRHRGRIGEAFF
cdr3_nt: TGTGCCAGCAGCTTCACCCGAAGACACAGGGGGCGGATTGGTGAAGCTTTCTTT

d_call: .
clone_size: few
cdr3_length: 16
v_call: TRBV2
j_call: TRBJ1-3
cdr3_aa: CASSGGGAVSGNTIYF
cdr3_nt: TGTGCCAGCAGTGGAGGAGGGGCGGTCTCTGGAAACACCATATATTTT

d_call: TRBD2
clone_size: .
cdr3_length: 13
v_call: TRBV19
j_call: TRBJ2-1
cdr3_aa: CATSTSGGSEQFF
cdr3_nt: TGTGCCACCTCGACTAGCGGGGGGAGTGAGCAGTTCTTC

d_call: TRBD1
clone_size: .
cdr3_length: 15
v_call: TRBV19
j_call: TRBJ1-4
cdr3_aa: CASSNTGTGSEKLFF
cdr3_nt: TGTGCCAGTAGTAATACCGGGACAGGGAGTGAAAAACTGTTTTTT

d_call: .
clone_size: few
cdr3_length: 13
v_call: TRBV3-1/TRBV3-2
j_call: TRBJ1-3
cdr3_aa: CASTFRGGNTIYF
cdr3_nt: TGTGCCAGCACGTTCCGAGGAGGAAACACCATATATTTT

d_call: TRBD1
clone_size: .
cdr3_length: 12
v_call: TRBV6-4
j_call: TRBJ1-5
cdr3_aa: CARQGAVQPQHF
cdr3_nt: TGTGCCAGGCAGGGGGCGGTCCAGCCCCAGCATTTT

d_call: .
clone_size: .
cdr3_length: 14
v_call: TRBV5-6
j_call: TRBJ1-2
cdr3_aa: CASSRDFLNYGYTF
cdr3_nt: TGTGCCAGCAGCCGGGACTTCCTTAACTATGGCTACACCTTC

d_call: .
clone_size: once
cdr3_length: 13
v_call: TRBV7-9
j_call: TRBJ1-6
cdr3_aa: CASSFSGNSPLHF
cdr3_nt: TGTGCCAGCAGCTTCTCCGGTAATTCACCCCTCCACTTT

d_call: TRBD1
clone_size: .
cdr3_length: 17
v_call: TRBV24-1
j_call: TRBJ1-3
cdr3_aa: CATSDPPRTGSGNTIYF
cdr3_nt: TGTGCCACCAGTGATCCCCCTCGGACAGGGTCTGGAAACACCATATATTTT

d_call: TRBD1
clone_size: .
cdr3_length: 15
v_call: TRBV11-1
j_call: TRBJ1-1
cdr3_aa: CASSPEEQGTTEAFF
cdr3_nt: TGTGCCAGCAGCCCCGAGGAACAGGGGACCACTGAAGCTTTCTTT

d_call: TRBD2
clone_size: .
cdr3_length: 16
v_call: TRBV4-1
j_call: TRBJ2-1
cdr3_aa: CASSQDHSGVYNEQFF
cdr3_nt: TGCGCCAGCAGCCAAGATCACAGCGGGGTCTACAATGAGCAGTTCTTC

d_call: .
clone_size: .
cdr3_length: 13
v_call: TRBV5-1
j_call: TRBJ2-3
cdr3_aa: CASSLTLEDTQYF
cdr3_nt: TGCGCCAGCAGCTTAACCTTAGAGGATACGCAGTATTTT

d_call: .
clone_size: few
cdr3_length: 14
v_call: TRBV27
j_call: TRBJ1-3
cdr3_aa: CASIPRFPGNTIYF
cdr3_nt: TGTGCCAGCATACCTAGATTCCCTGGAAACACCATATATTTT

d_call: .
clone_size: .
cdr3_length: 14
v_call: TRBV6-2/TRBV6-3
j_call: TRBJ1-1
cdr3_aa: CASSSHRENTEAFF
cdr3_nt: TGTGCCAGCAGTTCCCACAGGGAGAACACTGAAGCTTTCTTT

d_call: .
clone_size: .
cdr3_length: 12
v_call: TRBV7-8
j_call: TRBJ2-7
cdr3_aa: CASSFEVFGQYF
cdr3_nt: TGTGCCAGCAGCTTTGAGGTCTTCGGACAGTACTTC

d_call: .
clone_size: once
cdr3_length: 13
v_call: TRBV9
j_call: TRBJ2-1
cdr3_aa: CASSASGHNEQFF
cdr3_nt: TGTGCCAGCAGCGCCAGCGGGCACAATGAGCAGTTCTTC

d_call: .
clone_size: once
cdr3_length: 11
v_call: TRBV2
j_call: TRBJ1-6
cdr3_aa: CATRGFGALHF
cdr3_nt: TGTGCCACCAGGGGCTTCGGGGCCCTCCACTTT

d_call: .
clone_size: .
cdr3_length: 15
v_call: TRBV20-1
j_call: TRBJ2-2
cdr3_aa: CSASKGGANTGELFF
cdr3_nt: TGCAGTGCCAGTAAAGGCGGGGCGAACACCGGGGAGCTGTTTTTT

d_call: .
clone_size: .
cdr3_length: 14
v_call: TRBV2
j_call: TRBJ1-2
cdr3_aa: CASSRTYRDYGYTF
cdr3_nt: TGTGCCAGCAGTCGCACTTACAGGGACTATGGCTACACCTTC

d_call: .
clone_size: few
cdr3_length: 12
v_call: TRBV2
j_call: TRBJ1-1
cdr3_aa: CASTGEGRVAFF
cdr3_nt: TGTGCCAGCACAGGGGAGGGGAGGGTAGCTTTCTTT

d_call: TRBD1
clone_size: .
cdr3_length: 14
v_call: TRBV6-5
j_call: TRBJ1-1
cdr3_aa: CASTLTGGRTEAFF
cdr3_nt: TGTGCCAGCACTTTGACAGGGGGTCGGACTGAAGCTTTCTTT

d_call: .
clone_size: .
cdr3_length: 11
v_call: TRBV7-8
j_call: TRBJ1-2
cdr3_aa: CASSSGYGYTF
cdr3_nt: TGTGCCAGCAGCTCGGGTTATGGCTACACCTTC

d_call: TRBD1
clone_size: few
cdr3_length: 14
v_call: TRBV5-1
j_call: TRBJ2-5
cdr3_aa: CASSLTGGGETQYF
cdr3_nt: TGCGCCAGCAGCTTGACAGGGGGCGGAGAGACCCAGTACTTC

d_call: TRBD1
clone_size: .
cdr3_length: 15
v_call: TRBV28
j_call: TRBJ1-2
cdr3_aa: CASSLPTGANYGYTF
cdr3_nt: TGTGCCAGCAGCTTGCCGACAGGGGCTAACTATGGCTACACCTTC

d_call: TRBD1
clone_size: .
cdr3_length: 15
v_call: TRBV3-1/TRBV3-2
j_call: TRBJ1-2
cdr3_aa: CASSQNWGTAYGYTF
cdr3_nt: TGTGCCAGCAGCCAAAATTGGGGGACAGCCTATGGCTACACCTTC

d_call: TRBD1
clone_size: .
cdr3_length: 15
v_call: TRBV5-6
j_call: TRBJ2-7
cdr3_aa: CASSSRGRLGYEQYF
cdr3_nt: TGTGCCAGCAGCAGCAGGGGGCGCTTAGGTTACGAGCAGTACTTC